This record concerns one T cell receptor (beta chain) sequence. Its antigen is not known. The CDR3 sequence is 16 residues long. In germline, CDR1 is SNHLY, CDR2 FYNNEI. The V and J ends lost 6 bases and 4 bases, in that order; junction bases with no gene match: 12. Treatment meaning: roughly 10-day PBMC culture with coronavirus spike peptide pools or control peptides (ViraFEST assay). These data are taken from a study of vaccination and CD4 T cells after COVID-19. Cultured CD4+ T-cell DNA underwent Oncomine TCR Beta short-read sequencing. TCRdb independently ran MiXCR on the PCR reads; one entry per CDR3 protein. The sample lists about 16,000 distinct CDR3 sequences, roughly 56% seen once, with over 7% in the top ten.

The sequenced material came from CD4+ T cells from blood, cultured in vitro. This sequence originates from a human donor who had recovered from COVID-19. V usage is TRBV2 and J usage is TRBJ2-3; 8 bases are shared with TRBD2. CDR3 nucleotides: TGTGCCAGCAGCCACGAAGGGGTAGCGGGATCAGATACGCAGTATTTT. Residues: CASSHEGVAGSDTQYF.